The 27 T cell receptor beta chains given below trace back to one sample, sequenced in a study of shared T cell receptors in the human thymus. TCRdb's table, derived via immunoSEQ multiplex PCR, lists solely in-frame clones and lacks some. The table has 650,000 to 950,000 clones, 75% to 90% seen once. In addition, the sample was reused for a study of human thymus T cells.

Sequenced sample: thymocytes. These receptors came from a girl under three years old with a congenital heart defect.

The chain recombines TRBV15 with TRBJ2-4; maybe TRBD1 (6 bases). Trimming took off 5 bases at V and 0 bases at J, with 26 bases between the two ends. Germline CDR1 reads LNHNV; CDR2 reads YYDKDF (reference sequence). This CDR3 region has 20 residues. Here the CDR3 DNA reads TGTGCCACCAGCTACCAAGTGTTGGGGGCTACCTCACTAGCCAAAAACATTCAGTACTTC. Amino acids: CATSYQVLGATSLAKNIQYF. Full variable domain (remainder filled in from reference TRBV15 and TRBJ2-4): DAMVIQNPRYQVTQFGKPVTLSCSQTLNHNVMYWYQQKSSQAPKLLFHYYDKDFNNEADTPDNFQSRRPNTSFCFLDIRSPGLGDTAMYLCATSYQVLGATSLAKNIQYFGAGTRLSVL.

The chain joins TRBV5-1 to TRBJ2-5; D gene unclear. This CDR3 is 12 amino acids long. Germline CDR1 reads SGHRS; CDR2 reads YFSETQ. The V gene lost 1 base and the J gene lost 5 bases, with 6 bases spanning the gap. CDR3 coding DNA: TGCGCCAGCAGCTTGCGGTGGGAGACCCAGTACTTC. Its translation is CASSLRWETQYF.

In its sample, this clone was seen a few times. The V and J genes are TRBV4-1 and TRBJ2-3, with no clear D. V was trimmed by 1 base and J by 2 bases, leaving 10 bases between them. Germline assignment: CDR1 MGHRA and CDR2 YSYEKL. The CDR3 loop spans 15 amino acids. CDR3 sequence reads: CASSQGRITTDTQYF. CDR3 nucleotide sequence: TGCGCCAGCAGCCAAGGGCGGATTACCACAGATACGCAGTATTTT.

The chain is built from TRBV11-3 and TRBJ2-2; 9 bases agree with TRBD1. The junction had 8 bases not matched to a gene; V was cut back by 1 base and J by 5 bases. The CDR3 spans 17 residues. Germline CDR1 SGHNT, CDR2 YENEEA. The CDR3 DNA sequence: TGTGCCAGCAGCTTAGGCCACCCGGGGACAGGGACCGGGGAGCTGTTTTTT. Amino acids: CASSLGHPGTGTGELFF.

The chain carries TRBV11-2 and TRBJ1-2, with D perhaps TRBD1 (5 bases). The CDR3 runs to 14 residues. With 5 bases removed from V and 4 bases from J, the gap between germline ends came to 14 bases. Germline V gene lookup returns CDR1 SGHAT and CDR2 FQNNGV. The DNA for the CDR3 is TGTGCCAGCAGCGGGCAGGGATTCACCTATGGCTACACCTTC. Protein: CASSGQGFTYGYTF.

The rearrangement links TRBV28 to TRBJ1-3; TRBD1 aligns across 8 bases. This CDR3 region has 18 residues. The J segment lost 4 bases and the V segment lost 1 base, leaving 12 bases of the junction unmatched. Germline assignment: CDR1 MDHEN and CDR2 SYDVKM. The CDR3 reads CASSLFPRGRGLGNTIYF. The CDR3 nucleotides read TGTGCCAGCAGTTTATTCCCCAGGGGCAGGGGGCTGGGAAACACCATATATTTT.

CDR3 bases: TGTGCCAGCAGTGAAACTACCGGGACTAGCGGGGGGAACTCCTACAATGAGCAGTTCTTC. Translation: CASSETTGTSGGNSYNEQFF. The chain carries TRBV2 and TRBJ2-1; 15 bases match TRBD2. The germline gives CDR1 SNHLY, CDR2 FYNNEI. V lost 2 bases, J lost 0 bases, and 8 bases stayed unmatched. This CDR3 spans 20 amino acids.

This chain connects TRBV6-1 to TRBJ2-7, with D possibly matching TRBD2 (5 bases). The V gene lost 4 bases and the J gene lost 2 bases, with 30 bases spanning the gap. Germline V CDR1 and CDR2: MNHNS, SASEGT. The CDR3 sequence is 20 residues long. The CDR3 sequence: CASSGPRSVGGRGNPYEQYF. For the CDR3, the DNA is TGTGCCAGCAGTGGACCCCGGTCAGTGGGTGGTCGGGGTAACCCCTACGAGCAGTACTTC.

The rearrangement uses TRBV7-2 and TRBJ2-7; TRBD2 matches at 8 bases. The length of the CDR3 is 16 residues. Germline V gene sequence: CDR1 SGHTA, CDR2 FQGNSA. With 5 bases clipped from V and 3 bases from J, the junction kept 12 bases outside the gene matches. The CDR3 loop is CASSETQPLAGYEQYF. CDR3 coding DNA: TGTGCCAGCAGCGAAACACAGCCCCTAGCGGGCTACGAGCAGTACTTC.

The rearrangement joins TRBV7-9 to TRBJ1-6, with a tentative D call TRBD1 (5 bases). The V end was cut by 0 bases, the J end by 7 bases, with 19 bases between. The length of the CDR3 is 18 residues. Germline V gene sequence: CDR1 SEHNR, CDR2 FQNEAQ (reference sequence). The chain's CDR3 is CASSLAIGRRGENSPLHF. DNA for the CDR3: TGTGCCAGCAGCTTAGCGATCGGCCGCCGGGGGGAAAATTCACCCCTCCACTTT.

The V gene is TRBV9, the J gene TRBJ1-2, with TRBD1 matching over 8 bases. V shed 2 bases, J shed 8 bases, and the junction held 11 bases outside the gene matches. The V gene's germline CDR1 is SGDLS and CDR2 YYNGEE. CDR3 length: 15 residues. CDR3 DNA sequence: TGTGCCAGCAGCGTCCACCAATTTACAGGGGGAGGCTACACCTTC. Its translation is CASSVHQFTGGGYTF.

The V call is TRBV28, the J call TRBJ1-3, with TRBD1 matching 7 bases. Unmatched junction bases numbered 9, after V lost 8 bases and J lost 5 bases. This CDR3 comprises 14 residues. The germline CDR1 and CDR2 sequences are MDHEN and SYDVKM. CDR3 DNA sequence: TGTGCCAGCGCATTGGACAGGCGAAGAAACACCATATATTTT. It translates to CASALDRRRNTIYF. The full variable domain, its missing parts supplied by reference TRBV28 and TRBJ1-3, is DVKVTQSSRYLVKRTGEKVFLECVQDMDHENMFWYRQDPGLGLRLIYFSYDVKMKEKGDIPEGYSVSREKKERFSLILESASTNQTSMYLCASALDRRRNTIYFGEGSWLTVV.

The chain's CDR3 is CASSLGQVLNTEAFF. The CDR3 bases are TGTGCCAGCAGCTTGGGACAGGTGCTGAACACTGAAGCTTTCTTT. The rearrangement joins TRBV5-6 to TRBJ1-1; D is perhaps TRBD1 (6 bases). The CDR3 is 15 residues long. CDR1 and CDR2 (germline): SGHDT, YYEEEE. V shed 0 bases and J shed 0 bases, with 9 bases lying between them.

The gene calls are TRBV30 and TRBJ2-6; 10 nucleotides agree with TRBD1. The CDR3 totals 14 residues. The trim removed 8 bases at V and 0 bases at J, leaving 1 base unmatched. Germline lookup yields CDR1 GTSNPN and CDR2 SVGIG (reference sequence). This chain's CDR3 is CAGTGVSGANVLTF. The CDR3 bases are TGTGCCGGGACAGGGGTCTCTGGGGCCAACGTCCTGACTTTC.

This clone was seen only once. The rearrangement uses TRBV9 and TRBJ2-7, with D possibly matching TRBD1 (6 bases). Trimming removed 2 bases at V and 4 bases at J, with 16 bases between. Germline CDR1 SGDLS, CDR2 YYNGEE. This CDR3 region has 15 residues. Here the CDR3 reads CASSVHQQGLYEQYF. CDR3 DNA sequence: TGTGCCAGCAGCGTGCACCAACAGGGATTATACGAGCAGTACTTC.

The chain uses TRBV14 and TRBJ1-2, with D perhaps TRBD1 (5 bases). The length of the CDR3 is 14 residues. Trimming pared 4 bases from V and 6 bases from J, leaving 15 bases between. Germline-derived CDR1 and CDR2 are SGHDN and FVKESK. In DNA form, the CDR3 reads TGTGCCAGCAGCCCTAAGAGGGGAGGGGATGGCTACACCTTC. Amino acids: CASSPKRGGDGYTF.

This chain uses TRBV6-1 with TRBJ1-1; no reliable D call. CDR3 size: 14 residues. Germline CDR1 is MNHNS and CDR2 is SASEGT. The V end was cut by 6 bases, the J end by 3 bases, with 14 bases between. The CDR3 nucleotides read TGTGCCAGCAGCCAACGTTTGCCGGACACTGAAGCTTTCTTT. This encodes CASSQRLPDTEAFF.

This clone was observed once. The chain has TRBV5-1 and TRBJ1-3; possible D gene TRBD1, 5 bases. The V end was cut by 4 bases, the J end by 0 bases, with 17 bases between. Per the germline V gene, CDR1 is SGHRS and CDR2 is YFSETQ. This CDR3 comprises 17 residues. This chain's CDR3 is CASSPTPPDTSGNTIYF. The CDR3 DNA reads as TGCGCCAGCAGCCCGACCCCGCCGGACACCTCTGGAAACACCATATATTTT.

This clone was counted between two and nine times. V usage is TRBV18 and J usage is TRBJ1-2, with D uncertain. This CDR3 contains 14 residues. CDR1 and CDR2 from the germline V gene are KGHSH and LQKENI. Trimming pared 2 bases from V and 3 bases from J, leaving 10 bases between. In DNA form, the CDR3 reads TGTGCCAGCTCACCAGGTGGCAGGTACTATGGCTACACCTTC. Protein: CASSPGGRYYGYTF.

The rearrangement links TRBV5-1 to TRBJ2-3; 12 nucleotides align to TRBD2. The CDR3 consists of 20 residues. The V segment lost 4 bases and the J segment 2 bases; nucleotides outside the gene matches: 17. Looked up from germline, CDR1 is SGHRS and CDR2 is YFSETQ. CDR3 residues: CASSRALAGGLGWDTDTQYF. The CDR3 nucleotides are TGCGCCAGCAGCCGTGCCCTAGCGGGGGGGCTTGGATGGGACACAGATACGCAGTATTTT. Based on the CDR3 plus reference TRBV5-1 and TRBJ2-3, the full variable domain is KAGVTQTPRYLIKTRGQQVTLSCSPISGHRSVSWYQQTPGQGLQFLFEYFSETQRNKGNFPGRFSGRQFSNSRSEMNVSTLELGDSALYLCASSRALAGGLGWDTDTQYFGPGTRLTVL.

This clone was recorded once. This chain links TRBV11-2 with TRBJ1-1; no clear D. The CDR3 is made up of 13 amino acids. Germline CDR1 reads SGHAT; CDR2 reads FQNNGV. The V end was cut by 8 bases, the J end by 0 bases, with 10 bases between. This CDR3 is CASRQVMNTEAFF. CDR3 nucleotides: TGTGCCAGCCGCCAGGTGATGAACACTGAAGCTTTCTTT.

This clone is a singleton in its sample. The chain links TRBV28 to TRBJ1-2; D is perhaps TRBD1 (6 bases). Germline-derived CDR1 and CDR2 are MDHEN and SYDVKM. This CDR3 contains 17 residues. Trimming took off 5 bases at V and 2 bases at J, with 21 bases between the two ends. CDR3 DNA sequence: TGTGCCAGCAGTCTCCTGGGCAGGGGACATAGAAACTATGGCTACACCTTC. Amino acids: CASSLLGRGHRNYGYTF.

This sequence joins TRBV27 and TRBJ1-5, with TRBD1 matching 11 bases. Germline-derived CDR1 and CDR2 are MNHEY and SMNVEV (reference sequence). The V gene end was trimmed by 6 bases and the J gene end by 8 bases; junction bases not matched to a gene: 6. This CDR3 is built from 14 residues. CDR3 sequence: CASRARTGGEPQHF. In DNA, the CDR3 is TGTGCCAGCAGGGCGAGGACAGGGGGCGAGCCCCAGCATTTT.

The rearrangement joins TRBV30 to TRBJ2-7, with TRBD2 identical over 7 bases. V lost 4 bases, J lost 2 bases, and 11 bases stayed unmatched. The CDR3 is 15 residues long. CDR1 is GTSNPN, CDR2 SVGIG, per germline (reference sequence). The CDR3 nucleotides read TGTGCCTGGAACATCACACGGGGGGATACCTACGAGCAGTACTTC. Encoded protein: CAWNITRGDTYEQYF.

J is TRBJ2-1 and V is TRBV4-3; possible D gene TRBD2, 6 bases. The germline CDR1 and CDR2 sequences are LGHNA and YSLEER. The CDR3 runs to 17 residues. The V and J ends lost 2 bases and 5 bases respectively, with 19 bases between them. CDR3 in amino acids: CASSQLPGRLVDNEQFF. CDR3 nucleotides: TGCGCCAGCAGCCAATTACCCGGACGACTAGTTGACAATGAGCAGTTCTTC.

The chain combines TRBV5-6 with TRBJ1-6; D may be TRBD1 (5 bases). This CDR3 region has 14 residues. Germline lookup yields CDR1 SGHDT and CDR2 YYEEEE. Trimming pared 1 base from V and 7 bases from J, leaving 9 bases between. CDR3 region: CASSLNRLNSPLHF. The DNA of the CDR3 is TGTGCCAGCAGCTTGAACAGGTTAAATTCACCCCTCCACTTT.

In this sample, this clone turned up a few times. V and J are TRBV7-2 and TRBJ2-3, with D possibly TRBD2 on 7 matching bases. CDR3 length equals 17 residues. Germline CDR1 SGHTA, CDR2 FQGNSA. The V gene lost 4 bases and the J gene lost 2 bases, with 19 bases spanning the gap. In DNA form, the CDR3 reads TGTGCCAGCAGCTCTAGACTCCGAGGGGGGGACACAGATACGCAGTATTTT. It yields the protein CASSSRLRGGDTDTQYF.